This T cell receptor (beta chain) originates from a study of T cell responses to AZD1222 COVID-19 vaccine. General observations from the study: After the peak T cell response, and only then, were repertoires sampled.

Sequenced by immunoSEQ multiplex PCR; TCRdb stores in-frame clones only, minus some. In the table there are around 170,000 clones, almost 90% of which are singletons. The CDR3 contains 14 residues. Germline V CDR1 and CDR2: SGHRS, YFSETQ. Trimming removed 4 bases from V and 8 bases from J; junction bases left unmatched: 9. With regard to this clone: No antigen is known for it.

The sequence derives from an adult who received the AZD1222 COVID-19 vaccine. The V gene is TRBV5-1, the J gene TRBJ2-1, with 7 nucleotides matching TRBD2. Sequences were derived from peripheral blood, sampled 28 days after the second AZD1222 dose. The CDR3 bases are TGCGCCAGCAGCAAACTAGCGAGAGAGGATGAGCAGTTCTTC. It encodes CASSKLAREDEQFF.